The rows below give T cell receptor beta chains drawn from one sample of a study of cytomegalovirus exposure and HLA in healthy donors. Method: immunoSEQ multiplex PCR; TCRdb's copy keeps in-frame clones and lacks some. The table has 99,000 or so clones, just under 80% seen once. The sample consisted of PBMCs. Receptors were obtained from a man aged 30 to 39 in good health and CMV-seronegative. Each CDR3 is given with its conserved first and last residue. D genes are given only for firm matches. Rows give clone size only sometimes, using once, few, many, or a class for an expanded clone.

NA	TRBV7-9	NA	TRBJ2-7	TGTGCCAGCAGCTTAGCCACTCGCTACGAGCAGTACTTC	CASSLATRYEQYF
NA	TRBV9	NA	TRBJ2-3	TGTGCCAGCAGCGTTGAGGGGGGGCTGGCAGATACGCAGTATTTT	CASSVEGGLADTQYF
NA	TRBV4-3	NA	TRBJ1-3	TGCGCCAGCAGCCATGGACAGAACTCTGGAAACACCATATATTTT	CASSHGQNSGNTIYF
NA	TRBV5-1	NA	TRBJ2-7	TGCGCCAGCAGCTCGGGACAGAGCGGGGGAGAGCAGTACTTC	CASSSGQSGGEQYF
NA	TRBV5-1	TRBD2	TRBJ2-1	TGCGCCAGCAGCTTGGTCCTAGCGGGAGCTGTTGAGCAGTTCTTC	CASSLVLAGAVEQFF
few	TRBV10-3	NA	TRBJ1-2	TGTGCCATCACCAATCCCGGGGTCTATGGCTACACCTTC	CAITNPGVYGYTF
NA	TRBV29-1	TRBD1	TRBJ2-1	TGCAGCGTTGAAGATCCTCAGGGGGCGAGGTCCTACAATGAGCAGTTCTTC	CSVEDPQGARSYNEQFF
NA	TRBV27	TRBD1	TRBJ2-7	TGTGCCAGCAGTCCCGGGACAGCCTACGAGCAGTACTTC	CASSPGTAYEQYF
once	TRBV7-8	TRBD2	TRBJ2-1	TGTGCCAGCAGCCCAGCGGGAATTACCGGGGGGGGCATATACAATGAGCAGTTCTTC	CASSPAGITGGGIYNEQFF
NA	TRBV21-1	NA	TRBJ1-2	TGTGCCAGCAGCATAAACGCTAATTGGGAGGGGCCGACGTATGGCTACACCTTC	CASSINANWEGPTYGYTF
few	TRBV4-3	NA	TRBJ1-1	TGCGCCAGCAGCCAAGATCCAGGGGCGGACACTGAAGCTTTCTTT	CASSQDPGADTEAFF
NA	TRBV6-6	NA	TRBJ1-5	TGTGCCAGCAGTTACGGACAGCAAAATCAGCCCCAGCATTTT	CASSYGQQNQPQHF
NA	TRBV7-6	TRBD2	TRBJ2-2	TGTGCCAGCAGCTCCCTGGCGGGAGGGTTGCGCGCCGGGGAGCTGTTTTTT	CASSSLAGGLRAGELFF
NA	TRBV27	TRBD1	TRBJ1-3	TGTGCCAGCAGTAGGTACCCGGGACAGAGCTCTGGAAACACCATATATTTT	CASSRYPGQSSGNTIYF
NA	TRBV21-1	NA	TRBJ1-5	TGTGCCAGCAGCAAAGAAGAACAGGGCAAGGATCAGCCCCAGCATTTT	CASSKEEQGKDQPQHF
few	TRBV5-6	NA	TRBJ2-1	TGTGCCAGCAGCTTGGGGTTGCGGGGCGAGTTCTTC	CASSLGLRGEFF
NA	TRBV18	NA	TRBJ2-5	TGTGCCAGCTCACCACCGTCAGGGTACCAAGAGACCCAGTACTTC	CASSPPSGYQETQYF
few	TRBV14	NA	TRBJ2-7	TGTGCCAGCAGCCAGGACAGAGACTCCTACGAGCAGTACTTC	CASSQDRDSYEQYF
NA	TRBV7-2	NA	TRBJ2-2	TGTGCCAGCAGAACACAACAGGGTTCCCCCGGGGAGCTGTTTTTT	CASRTQQGSPGELFF